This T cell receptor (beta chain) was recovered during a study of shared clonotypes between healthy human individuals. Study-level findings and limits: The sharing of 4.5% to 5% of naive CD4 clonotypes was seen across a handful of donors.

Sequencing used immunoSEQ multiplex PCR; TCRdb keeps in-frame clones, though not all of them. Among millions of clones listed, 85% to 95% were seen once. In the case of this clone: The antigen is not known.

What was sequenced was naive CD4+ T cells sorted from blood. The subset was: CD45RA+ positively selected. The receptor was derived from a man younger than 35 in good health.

The CDR3 DNA reads TGCAGCGCTCATCGGACAGATACGCAGTATTTT. Translation gives CSAHRTDTQYF. The chain joins TRBV29-1 to TRBJ2-3, with D uncertain. The CDR3 is 11 amino acids. V gave up 7 bases and J gave up 3 bases, with 8 bases separating them. Germline V lookup: CDR1 SQVTM, CDR2 ANQGSEA.